The clone carrying this T cell receptor (beta chain) was picked up many times. Its antigen is undetermined. This sample includes further DNA sequences coding for the same CDR3. TCRdb's table, derived via immunoSEQ multiplex PCR, lists solely in-frame clones and lacks some. Of 800,000 to 1,200,000 clones in the sample, around 78% were seen once. The data belong to a study of shared clonotypes between healthy human individuals. About the research overall: Plates per donor: three CD4 naive, three CD4 memory, two CD8 naive, one CD8 memory. Study results and limitations: Several donors held about 5% of naive CD4 clonotypes in common. Richness estimates generally favored naive over memory subsets.

The study enrolled healthy HIV-negative adults without recent acute infections or vaccinations as donors. The V gene's germline CDR1 is MGHRA and CDR2 YSYEKL. V gave up 4 bases and J gave up 1 base, with 13 bases separating them. The CDR3 is 15 residues long. The clonotype comes from a man between 18 and 29 years old in good health. Some clones in this sample may be carry-over from other donors' samples. V gene TRBV4-1 combines with J gene TRBJ1-1; D possibly corresponds to TRBD1 (6 bases). The sequenced sample was memory CD4+ T cells from PBMCs. Noted subset: CD45RA-negative fraction. In DNA, the CDR3 is TGCGCCAGCAGCCGTCCTTTACAGGGGAACACTGAAGCTTTCTTT. This codes for CASSRPLQGNTEAFF.